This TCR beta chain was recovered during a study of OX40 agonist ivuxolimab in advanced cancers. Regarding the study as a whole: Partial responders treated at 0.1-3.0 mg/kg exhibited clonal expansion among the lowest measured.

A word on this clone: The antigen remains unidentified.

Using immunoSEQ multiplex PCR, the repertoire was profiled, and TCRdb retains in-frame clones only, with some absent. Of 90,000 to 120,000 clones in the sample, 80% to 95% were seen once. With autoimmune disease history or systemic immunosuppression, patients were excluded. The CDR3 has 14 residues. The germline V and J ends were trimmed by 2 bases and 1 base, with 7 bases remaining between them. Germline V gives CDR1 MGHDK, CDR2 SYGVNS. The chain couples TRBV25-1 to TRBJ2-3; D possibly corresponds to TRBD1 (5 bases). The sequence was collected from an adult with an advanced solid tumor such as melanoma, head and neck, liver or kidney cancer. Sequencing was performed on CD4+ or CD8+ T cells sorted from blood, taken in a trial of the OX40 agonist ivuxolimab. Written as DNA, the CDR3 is TGTGCCAGCAGTGAAACAGGCGGCACAGATACGCAGTATTTT. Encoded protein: CASSETGGTDTQYF.